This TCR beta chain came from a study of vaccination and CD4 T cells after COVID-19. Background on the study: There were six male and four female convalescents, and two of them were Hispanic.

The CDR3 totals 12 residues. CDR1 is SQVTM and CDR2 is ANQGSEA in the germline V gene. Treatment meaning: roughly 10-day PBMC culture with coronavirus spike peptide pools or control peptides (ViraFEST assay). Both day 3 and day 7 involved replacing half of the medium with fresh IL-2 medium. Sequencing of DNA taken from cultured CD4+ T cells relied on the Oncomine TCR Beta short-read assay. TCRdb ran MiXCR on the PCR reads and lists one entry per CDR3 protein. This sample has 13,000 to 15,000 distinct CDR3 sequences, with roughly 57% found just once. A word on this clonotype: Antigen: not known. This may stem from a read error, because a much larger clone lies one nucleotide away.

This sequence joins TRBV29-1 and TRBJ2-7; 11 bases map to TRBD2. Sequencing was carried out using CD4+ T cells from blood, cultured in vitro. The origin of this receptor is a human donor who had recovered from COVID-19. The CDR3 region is CSGGLAGYEQCF. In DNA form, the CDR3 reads TGCAGCGGCGGACTAGCGGGCTACGAGCAGTGCTTC.